The rows below give T cell receptor beta chains drawn from one sample of a study of regulatory T cells in long-lasting Graves disease. TCRdb ran MiXCR on the multiplex PCR reads and lists one entry per CDR3 protein. This sample has under 500,000 distinct CDR3 sequences, with less than 25% found just once. This specimen consisted of peripheral blood mononuclear cells (PBMCs), obtained when the disease was refractory, from a patient treated with antithyroid drugs. These receptors came from a female donor with Graves disease. Each CDR3 is given with its conserved first and last residue. Each record gives: D gene, V gene, clone size, J gene, CDR3 length, CDR3 DNA, CDR3 protein. A D gene is named only where the DNA matches it firmly. Where a row states a size, it is once, few, many or the class of an expanded clone; other rows omit it.

d_call: TRBD1
v_call: TRBV29-1
clone_size: NA
j_call: TRBJ2-7
cdr3_length: 12
cdr3_nt: TGCAGCGTAACAGGGGGCGGGAACGAGCAGTACTTC
cdr3_aa: CSVTGGGNEQYF

d_call: TRBD1
v_call: TRBV7-9
clone_size: few
j_call: TRBJ2-5
cdr3_length: 14
cdr3_nt: TGTGCCAGCAGGCACGGGGACAGACAAGAGACCCAGTACTTC
cdr3_aa: CASRHGDRQETQYF

d_call: NA
v_call: TRBV30
clone_size: NA
j_call: TRBJ2-7
cdr3_length: 14
cdr3_nt: TGTGCCTGGAGAAGACTCGCACCCTCCTACGAGCAGTACTTC
cdr3_aa: CAWRRLAPSYEQYF

d_call: TRBD1
v_call: TRBV28
clone_size: many
j_call: TRBJ1-1
cdr3_length: 14
cdr3_nt: TGTGCCAGCAGTAACAGGGGGCTACACACTGAAGCTTTCTTT
cdr3_aa: CASSNRGLHTEAFF

d_call: NA
v_call: TRBV20-1
clone_size: NA
j_call: TRBJ1-1
cdr3_length: 13
cdr3_nt: TGCAGTGCTAGAGTAACAGACGCCTTTGAAGCTTTCTTT
cdr3_aa: CSARVTDAFEAFF

d_call: NA
v_call: TRBV20-1
clone_size: NA
j_call: TRBJ2-4
cdr3_length: 13
cdr3_nt: TGCAGTGCTAGGTGGAGGTCAGCAAACATTCAGTACTTC
cdr3_aa: CSARWRSANIQYF

d_call: NA
v_call: TRBV2
clone_size: many
j_call: TRBJ1-5
cdr3_length: 13
cdr3_nt: TGTGCCAGTAGAGGATATCCGGTGCAGCCCCAGCATTTT
cdr3_aa: CASRGYPVQPQHF

d_call: TRBD1
v_call: TRBV27
clone_size: many
j_call: TRBJ2-7
cdr3_length: 14
cdr3_nt: TGTGCCAGCAGGGCCGGGACAGGGAGGTACGAGCAGTACTTC
cdr3_aa: CASRAGTGRYEQYF

d_call: TRBD1
v_call: TRBV20-1
clone_size: NA
j_call: TRBJ1-2
cdr3_length: 14
cdr3_nt: TGCAGTGCTAGTCGAGGGGCAGGGGGTATTGGCTACACCTTC
cdr3_aa: CSASRGAGGIGYTF

d_call: NA
v_call: TRBV5-1
clone_size: few
j_call: TRBJ1-6
cdr3_length: 14
cdr3_nt: TGCGCCAGCAGCTGGACGGGAAATAATTCACCCCTCCACTTT
cdr3_aa: CASSWTGNNSPLHF

d_call: NA
v_call: TRBV25-1
clone_size: few
j_call: TRBJ2-7
cdr3_length: 14
cdr3_nt: TGTGCCAGCAGTGACAGGGGATTCAGCTACGAGCAGTACTTC
cdr3_aa: CASSDRGFSYEQYF

d_call: TRBD1
v_call: TRBV9
clone_size: many
j_call: TRBJ1-1
cdr3_length: 14
cdr3_nt: TGTGCCAGCAGCTGGACAGGGGAAGGAACTGAAGCTTTCTTT
cdr3_aa: CASSWTGEGTEAFF

d_call: TRBD2
v_call: TRBV7-9
clone_size: NA
j_call: TRBJ2-7
cdr3_length: 15
cdr3_nt: TGTGCCAGCAGCCCAACGACTAGCGGAGCCTACGAGCAGTACTTC
cdr3_aa: CASSPTTSGAYEQYF

d_call: NA
v_call: TRBV12-3/TRBV12-4
clone_size: few
j_call: TRBJ2-1
cdr3_length: 17
cdr3_nt: TGTGCCAGCAGTTTAGTGGTTTGGGGTTCCTCCTACAATGAGCAGTTCTTC
cdr3_aa: CASSLVVWGSSYNEQFF

d_call: NA
v_call: TRBV28
clone_size: few
j_call: TRBJ2-7
cdr3_length: 14
cdr3_nt: TGTGCCAGCAGTTTGGGCGGGGGCTTGAGCGAGCAGTACTTC
cdr3_aa: CASSLGGGLSEQYF

d_call: NA
v_call: TRBV19
clone_size: few
j_call: TRBJ1-4
cdr3_length: 16
cdr3_nt: TGTGCCAGTAGTTATCGCCCCGGGCCAACTAATGAAAAACTGTTTTTT
cdr3_aa: CASSYRPGPTNEKLFF

d_call: NA
v_call: TRBV7-6
clone_size: NA
j_call: TRBJ2-2
cdr3_length: 14
cdr3_nt: TGTGCCAGCAGCCCCGGCAGGGCCCCCGGGGAGCTGTTTTTT
cdr3_aa: CASSPGRAPGELFF

d_call: NA
v_call: TRBV27
clone_size: NA
j_call: TRBJ1-1
cdr3_length: 15
cdr3_nt: TGTGCCAGCAGTCCGACCCGGACAGTTAACACTGAAGCTTTCTTT
cdr3_aa: CASSPTRTVNTEAFF

d_call: TRBD1
v_call: TRBV4-1
clone_size: NA
j_call: TRBJ2-5
cdr3_length: 16
cdr3_nt: TGCGCCAGCAGCCATCCATCGGGACAGAGAAAAGAGACCCAGTACTTC
cdr3_aa: CASSHPSGQRKETQYF

d_call: NA
v_call: TRBV4-1
clone_size: NA
j_call: TRBJ2-1
cdr3_length: 15
cdr3_nt: TGCGCCAGCAGCCAAGATCAGCTGATCGACAATGAGCAGTTCTTC
cdr3_aa: CASSQDQLIDNEQFF

d_call: TRBD1
v_call: TRBV12-3/TRBV12-4
clone_size: NA
j_call: TRBJ2-1
cdr3_length: 14
cdr3_nt: TGTGCCAGCAATCCCGGGACAGTGTACAATGAGCAGTTCTTC
cdr3_aa: CASNPGTVYNEQFF

d_call: NA
v_call: TRBV6-5
clone_size: many
j_call: TRBJ1-4
cdr3_length: 17
cdr3_nt: TGTGCCAGCAGTTACTCGAATGCCGGGACGGCGATTCAGAAACTGTTTTTT
cdr3_aa: CASSYSNAGTAIQKLFF

d_call: TRBD1
v_call: TRBV7-9
clone_size: many
j_call: TRBJ1-1
cdr3_length: 19
cdr3_nt: TGTGCCAGCAGCCCTCAGGGGGCGACACCCGGGGTTCCGAACACTGAAGCTTTCTTT
cdr3_aa: CASSPQGATPGVPNTEAFF

d_call: NA
v_call: TRBV6-2/TRBV6-3
clone_size: NA
j_call: TRBJ1-2
cdr3_length: 10
cdr3_nt: TGTGCCACCGGCTCCGATGGCTACACCTTC
cdr3_aa: CATGSDGYTF

d_call: TRBD1
v_call: TRBV9
clone_size: few
j_call: TRBJ2-7
cdr3_length: 16
cdr3_nt: TGTGCCAGCAGCGGCCGGGACAGTACGTCGATATACGAGCAGTACTTC
cdr3_aa: CASSGRDSTSIYEQYF

d_call: NA
v_call: TRBV20-1
clone_size: NA
j_call: TRBJ2-3
cdr3_length: 13
cdr3_nt: TGCAGTGCAAATCGGGCGGGCACAGATACGCAGTATTTT
cdr3_aa: CSANRAGTDTQYF

d_call: NA
v_call: TRBV28
clone_size: few
j_call: TRBJ1-3
cdr3_length: 14
cdr3_nt: TGTGCCAGCAGCTCTAGGAGGGCTGGAAACACCATATATTTT
cdr3_aa: CASSSRRAGNTIYF

d_call: NA
v_call: TRBV12-3/TRBV12-4
clone_size: many
j_call: TRBJ1-1
cdr3_length: 13
cdr3_nt: TGTGCCAGCAGGGTCCTCATGAACACTGAAGCTTTCTTT
cdr3_aa: CASRVLMNTEAFF

d_call: TRBD1
v_call: TRBV14
clone_size: once
j_call: TRBJ2-1
cdr3_length: 16
cdr3_nt: TGTGCCAGCAGCCAAGTGGGGCAGGGGGTTCGGAATGAGCAGTTCTTC
cdr3_aa: CASSQVGQGVRNEQFF

d_call: NA
v_call: TRBV6-2/TRBV6-3
clone_size: few
j_call: TRBJ1-3
cdr3_length: 16
cdr3_nt: TGTGCCAGCAGTTACTTAGGCGGAAACTCTGGAAACACCATATATTTT
cdr3_aa: CASSYLGGNSGNTIYF

d_call: TRBD2
v_call: TRBV9
clone_size: NA
j_call: TRBJ2-7
cdr3_length: 15
cdr3_nt: TGTGCCAGCAGCTCCCGGCTAGCGGGATTCTCCGAGCAGTACTTC
cdr3_aa: CASSSRLAGFSEQYF

d_call: TRBD1
v_call: TRBV14
clone_size: NA
j_call: TRBJ1-1
cdr3_length: 16
cdr3_nt: TGTGCCAGCAGCCAAGCGACCGGGACAGGGAGGACTGAAGCTTTCTTT
cdr3_aa: CASSQATGTGRTEAFF

d_call: NA
v_call: TRBV5-4
clone_size: NA
j_call: TRBJ2-7
cdr3_length: 14
cdr3_nt: TGTGCCAGCAGCTTGGGTTTTAACAGTTACGAGCAGTACTTC
cdr3_aa: CASSLGFNSYEQYF

d_call: NA
v_call: TRBV12-3/TRBV12-4
clone_size: few
j_call: TRBJ2-3
cdr3_length: 15
cdr3_nt: TGTGCCAGCACCTTGAGACGGATGGGCACAGATACGCAGTATTTT
cdr3_aa: CASTLRRMGTDTQYF

d_call: NA
v_call: TRBV19
clone_size: NA
j_call: TRBJ2-7
cdr3_length: 17
cdr3_nt: TGTGCCAGTAGTCGGCAGATGGGGTCACGAACCTCCTACGAGCAGTACTTC
cdr3_aa: CASSRQMGSRTSYEQYF

d_call: NA
v_call: TRBV7-9
clone_size: few
j_call: TRBJ2-3
cdr3_length: 16
cdr3_nt: TGTGCCAGCACCCTCCTGGGGCAGGGACTGGTAGATACGCAGTATTTT
cdr3_aa: CASTLLGQGLVDTQYF

d_call: TRBD2
v_call: TRBV28
clone_size: many
j_call: TRBJ2-5
cdr3_length: 14
cdr3_nt: TGTGCCAGCAGTTTTAGCGGGACATTCGAGACCCAGTACTTC
cdr3_aa: CASSFSGTFETQYF

d_call: NA
v_call: TRBV7-2
clone_size: NA
j_call: TRBJ1-1
cdr3_length: 14
cdr3_nt: TGTGCCAGCAGCTTAGGGGGGGTCGTCACTGAAGCTTTCTTT
cdr3_aa: CASSLGGVVTEAFF

d_call: NA
v_call: TRBV29-1
clone_size: NA
j_call: TRBJ2-7
cdr3_length: 13
cdr3_nt: TGCAGCGTGTACCGGGACACTTCCTACGAGCAGTACTTC
cdr3_aa: CSVYRDTSYEQYF

d_call: TRBD2
v_call: TRBV4-1
clone_size: NA
j_call: TRBJ2-7
cdr3_length: 18
cdr3_nt: TGCGCCAGCAGCCAAGATCTCTTGGCGGGAGGGCTCCAGGACGAGCAGTACTTC
cdr3_aa: CASSQDLLAGGLQDEQYF

d_call: NA
v_call: TRBV11-2
clone_size: many
j_call: TRBJ2-5
cdr3_length: 13
cdr3_nt: TGTGCCAGCAGCTTCGGAGGGGCCGAGACCCAGTACTTC
cdr3_aa: CASSFGGAETQYF

d_call: NA
v_call: TRBV11-3
clone_size: many
j_call: TRBJ1-1
cdr3_length: 14
cdr3_nt: TGTGCCAGCAGCTTGAGGCCCTTTGGGACTGAAGCTTTCTTT
cdr3_aa: CASSLRPFGTEAFF

d_call: TRBD2
v_call: TRBV5-4
clone_size: NA
j_call: TRBJ2-1
cdr3_length: 14
cdr3_nt: TGTGCCAGCAGCTTTGATAGCGGGTACAATGAGCAGTTCTTC
cdr3_aa: CASSFDSGYNEQFF

d_call: NA
v_call: TRBV28
clone_size: many
j_call: TRBJ1-2
cdr3_length: 12
cdr3_nt: TGTGCCAGCATGGATAGCGGAGATGGCTACACCTTC
cdr3_aa: CASMDSGDGYTF

d_call: NA
v_call: TRBV28
clone_size: many
j_call: TRBJ2-7
cdr3_length: 14
cdr3_nt: TGTGCCAGCAGCTTAGCCGGGGGGGGGACAGATGAAAACTTC
cdr3_aa: CASSLAGGGTDENF

d_call: TRBD1
v_call: TRBV11-2
clone_size: many
j_call: TRBJ2-7
cdr3_length: 14
cdr3_nt: TGTGCCAGCAGCTCCAAGGGGGCCCTTTACGAGCAGTACTTC
cdr3_aa: CASSSKGALYEQYF

d_call: TRBD2
v_call: TRBV9
clone_size: many
j_call: TRBJ2-2
cdr3_length: 14
cdr3_nt: TGTGCCAGCAGCGTAGCGGGGGGGGCCGGGGAGCTGTTTTTT
cdr3_aa: CASSVAGGAGELFF

d_call: NA
v_call: TRBV5-1
clone_size: NA
j_call: TRBJ2-7
cdr3_length: 15
cdr3_nt: TGCGCCAGCAGCTTTGCAGGACTCCCATCCTACGAGCAGTACTTC
cdr3_aa: CASSFAGLPSYEQYF